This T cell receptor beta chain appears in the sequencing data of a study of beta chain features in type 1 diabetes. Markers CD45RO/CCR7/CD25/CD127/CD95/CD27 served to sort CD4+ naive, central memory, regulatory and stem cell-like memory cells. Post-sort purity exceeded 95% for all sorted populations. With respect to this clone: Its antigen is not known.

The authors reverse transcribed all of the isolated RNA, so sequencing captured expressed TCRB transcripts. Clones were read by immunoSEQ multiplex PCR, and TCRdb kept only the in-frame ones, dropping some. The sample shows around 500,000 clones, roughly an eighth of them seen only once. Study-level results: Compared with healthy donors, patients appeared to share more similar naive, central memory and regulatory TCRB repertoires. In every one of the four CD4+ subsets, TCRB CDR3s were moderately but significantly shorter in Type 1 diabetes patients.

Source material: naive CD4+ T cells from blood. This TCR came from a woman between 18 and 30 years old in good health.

The CDR3 protein is CSARAVDEQYV. The CDR3, as DNA: TGCAGTGCTAGGGCCGTGGACGAGCAGTACGTC. J is TRBJ2-7 and V is TRBV20-1; D is unresolved. The CDR3 covers 11 residues. Germline CDR1 reads DFQATT; CDR2 reads SNEGSKA (reference sequence). V was shortened by 3 bases and J by 5 bases, with 8 bases between the two germline ends.